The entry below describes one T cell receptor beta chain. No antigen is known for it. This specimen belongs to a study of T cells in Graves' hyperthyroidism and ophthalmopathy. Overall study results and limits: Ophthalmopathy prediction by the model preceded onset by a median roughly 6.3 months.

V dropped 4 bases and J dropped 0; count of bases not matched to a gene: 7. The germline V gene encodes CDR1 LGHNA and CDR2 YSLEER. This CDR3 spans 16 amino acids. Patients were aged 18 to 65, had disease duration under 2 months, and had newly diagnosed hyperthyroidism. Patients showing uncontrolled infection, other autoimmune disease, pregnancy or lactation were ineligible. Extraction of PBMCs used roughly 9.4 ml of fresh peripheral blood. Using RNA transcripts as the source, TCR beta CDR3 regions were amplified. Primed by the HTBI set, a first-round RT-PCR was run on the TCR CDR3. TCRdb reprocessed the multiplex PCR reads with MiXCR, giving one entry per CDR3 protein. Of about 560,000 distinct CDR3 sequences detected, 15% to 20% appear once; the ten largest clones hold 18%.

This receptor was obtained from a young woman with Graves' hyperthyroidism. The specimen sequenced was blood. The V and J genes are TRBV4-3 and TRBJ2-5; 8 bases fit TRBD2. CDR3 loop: CASSPMAAGDQETQYF. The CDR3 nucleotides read TGCGCCAGCAGCCCAATGGCAGCGGGGGACCAAGAGACCCAGTACTTC.